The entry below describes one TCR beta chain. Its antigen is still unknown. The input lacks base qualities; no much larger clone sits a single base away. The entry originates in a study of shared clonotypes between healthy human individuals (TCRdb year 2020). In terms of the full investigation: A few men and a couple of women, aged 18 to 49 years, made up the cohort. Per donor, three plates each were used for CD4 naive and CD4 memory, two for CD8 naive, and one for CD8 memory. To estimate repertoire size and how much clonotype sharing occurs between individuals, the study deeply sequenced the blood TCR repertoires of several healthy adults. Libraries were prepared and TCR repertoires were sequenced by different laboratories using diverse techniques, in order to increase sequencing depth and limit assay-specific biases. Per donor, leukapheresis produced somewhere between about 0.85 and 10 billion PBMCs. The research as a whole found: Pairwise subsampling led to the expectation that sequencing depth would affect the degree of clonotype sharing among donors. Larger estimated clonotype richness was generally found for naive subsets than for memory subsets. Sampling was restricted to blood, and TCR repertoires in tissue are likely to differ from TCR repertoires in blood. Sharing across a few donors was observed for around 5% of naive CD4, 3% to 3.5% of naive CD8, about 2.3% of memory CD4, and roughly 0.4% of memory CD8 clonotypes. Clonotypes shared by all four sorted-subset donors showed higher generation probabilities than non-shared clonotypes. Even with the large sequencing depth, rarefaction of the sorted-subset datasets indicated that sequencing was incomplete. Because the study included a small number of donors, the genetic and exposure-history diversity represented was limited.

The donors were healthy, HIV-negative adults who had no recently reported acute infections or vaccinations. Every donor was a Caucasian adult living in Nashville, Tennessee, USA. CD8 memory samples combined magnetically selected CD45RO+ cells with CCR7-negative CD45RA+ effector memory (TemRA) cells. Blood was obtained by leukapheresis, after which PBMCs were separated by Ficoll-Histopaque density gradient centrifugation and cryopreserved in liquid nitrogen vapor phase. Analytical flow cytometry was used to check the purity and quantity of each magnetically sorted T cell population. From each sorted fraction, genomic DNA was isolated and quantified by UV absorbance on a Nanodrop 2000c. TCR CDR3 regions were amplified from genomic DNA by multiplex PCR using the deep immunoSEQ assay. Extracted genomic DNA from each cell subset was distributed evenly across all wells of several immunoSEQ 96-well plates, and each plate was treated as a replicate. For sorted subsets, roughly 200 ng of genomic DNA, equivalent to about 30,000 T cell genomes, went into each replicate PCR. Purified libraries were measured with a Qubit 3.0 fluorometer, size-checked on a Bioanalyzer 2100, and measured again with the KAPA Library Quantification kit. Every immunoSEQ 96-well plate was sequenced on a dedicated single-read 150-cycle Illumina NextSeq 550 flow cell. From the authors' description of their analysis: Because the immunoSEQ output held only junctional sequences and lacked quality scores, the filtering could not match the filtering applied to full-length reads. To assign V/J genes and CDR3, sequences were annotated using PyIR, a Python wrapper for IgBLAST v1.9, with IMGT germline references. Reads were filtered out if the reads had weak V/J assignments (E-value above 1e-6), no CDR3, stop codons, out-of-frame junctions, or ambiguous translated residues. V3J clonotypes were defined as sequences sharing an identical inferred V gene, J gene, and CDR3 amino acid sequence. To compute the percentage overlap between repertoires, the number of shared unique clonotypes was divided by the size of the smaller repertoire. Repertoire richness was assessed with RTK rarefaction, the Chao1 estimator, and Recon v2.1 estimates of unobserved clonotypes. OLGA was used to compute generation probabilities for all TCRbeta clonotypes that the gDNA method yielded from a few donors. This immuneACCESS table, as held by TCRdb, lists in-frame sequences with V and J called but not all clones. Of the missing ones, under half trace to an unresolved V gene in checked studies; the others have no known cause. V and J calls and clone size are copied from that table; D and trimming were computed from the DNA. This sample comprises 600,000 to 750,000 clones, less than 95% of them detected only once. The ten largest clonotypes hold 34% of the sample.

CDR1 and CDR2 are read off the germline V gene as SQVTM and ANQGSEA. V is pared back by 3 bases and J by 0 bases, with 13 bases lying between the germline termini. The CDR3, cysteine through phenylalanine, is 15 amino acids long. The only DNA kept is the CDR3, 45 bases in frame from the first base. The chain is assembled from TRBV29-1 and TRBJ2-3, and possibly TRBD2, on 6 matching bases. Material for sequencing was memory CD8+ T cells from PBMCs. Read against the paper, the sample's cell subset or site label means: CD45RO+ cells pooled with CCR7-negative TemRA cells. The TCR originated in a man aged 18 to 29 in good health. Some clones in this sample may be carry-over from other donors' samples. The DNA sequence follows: TGCAGCGTTGAGGACACTAGCACTAGCACAGATACGCAGTATTTT. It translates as CSVEDTSTSTDTQYF.